This TCR beta chain derives from a study of Ad26.COV2.S vaccination and SARS-CoV-2 variants. For this clone: Its target is unknown.

Study-wide findings and caveats: After vaccination, substantial breadth of spike-specific CD8+ and CD4+ responses was reported. With respect to non-spike TCR breadth, vaccine and placebo recipients were similar.

The CDR3 has 14 residues. In germline, CDR1 is SGHTA, CDR2 FQGNSA. Trimming took 1 base from V and 4 from J, leaving 7 bases between them. Produced via immunoSEQ multiplex PCR; TCRdb's table is partial and in-frame only. The sample consists of 97,000 or so clones, around 82% of them appearing once. This chain connects TRBV7-2 to TRBJ2-2, with TRBD1 as a possible D gene (6 bases). The starting material was peripheral blood, obtained after recovery from COVID-19. This TCR was sampled from a human donor who had recovered from COVID-19. DNA for the CDR3: TGTGCCAGCAGCTTAGTCAGGGGCACCGGGGAGCTGTTTTTT. It is translated as CASSLVRGTGELFF.